The clone carrying this T cell receptor (beta chain) has only a few counts. What it binds is not known. These data belong to a study of neoadjuvant anti-PD-1 for oral cavity cancer. Study as a whole: Patients without progression received a fourth nivolumab dose around day 43, then surgical resection on days 50-56.

General study results and limits: Only a few patients per response group were TCR-analyzed; validation needed.

Libraries were prepared by immunoSEQ multiplex PCR; TCRdb keeps only in-frame clonotypes and omits some of them. The sample has over 14,000 clones, about 70% seen once; the top ten hold around 3%. This specimen was PBMCs, taken before nivolumab (anti-PD-1) treatment. This sequence was found in a person aged 40 to 85 with oral cavity squamous cell carcinoma.

The chain's CDR3 is CASSQVTGAGNTIYF. The CDR3 DNA sequence: TGTGCCAGCAGCCAAGTAACAGGGGCTGGAAACACCATATATTTT. J is TRBJ1-3 and V is TRBV4-2; 7 positions match TRBD1. Germline lookup yields CDR1 LGHNA and CDR2 YNFKEQ. V shed 1 base and J 2 bases; nucleotides not matched to a gene: 2. The CDR3 has 15 amino acids.